The 17 T cell receptor beta chains in this list originate from one sample, sequenced in a study of cytomegalovirus exposure and HLA in healthy donors. The primer mix had 60 Vbeta and 13 Jbeta primers. The data were produced by immunoSEQ multiplex PCR, yet TCRdb's version contains in-frame clones alone and is incomplete. The table includes around 130,000 clones, around 77% detected once. Sequencing was performed on PBMCs. The receptors derive from a woman aged 45-60 years in good health and CMV-seronegative.

This clone was counted a single time. The chain has TRBV7-9 and TRBJ2-3; 7 bases fit TRBD1. The CDR3 is 12 amino acids. V lost 1 base and J lost 10; bases outside the gene matches: 2. The V gene's germline CDR1 is SEHNR and CDR2 FQNEAQ (reference sequence). The CDR3 DNA reads TGTGCCAGCAGCTTAGAAACAGGGGCGCAGTATTTT. Amino acid sequence: CASSLETGAQYF.

The chain recombines TRBV25-1 with TRBJ1-1; D not certain. Germline V lookup: CDR1 MGHDK, CDR2 SYGVNS. Trimming left V 7 bases short and J 10 bases short, with 13 bases between. There are 11 residues in the CDR3. The CDR3 DNA reads TGTGCCAGCAAATCTGTGGCTGGAGCTTTCTTT. Its protein product is CASKSVAGAFF.

J is TRBJ2-6 and V is TRBV27; TRBD1 might be the D (7 bases). Per the germline V gene, CDR1 is MNHEY and CDR2 is SMNVEV (reference sequence). Trimming pared 6 bases from V and 0 bases from J, leaving 9 bases between. The CDR3 contains 15 residues. The CDR3 protein is CASSQGGSGANVLTF. The CDR3 DNA follows: TGTGCCAGCAGCCAGGGGGGCTCTGGGGCCAACGTCCTGACTTTC.

The rearrangement links TRBV4-3 to TRBJ2-1; 9 bases match TRBD2. CDR3 size: 16 residues. In germline, CDR1 is LGHNA, CDR2 YSLEER. J gave up 9 bases and V 0 bases, and 9 bases lay outside the gene matches. The CDR3: CASSQDRLAGRSEQFF. The DNA of the CDR3 is TGCGCCAGCAGCCAAGATCGGCTAGCGGGAAGGAGTGAGCAGTTCTTC.

This clone was counted a single time. The same CDR3 arises from other DNA sequences in this sample as well. The V call is TRBV7-9, the J call TRBJ1-1; 7 bases agree with TRBD1. Germline CDR1 SEHNR, CDR2 FQNEAQ (reference sequence). Trimming took 3 bases from V and 7 from J; bases not matched to a gene: 2. This CDR3 contains 12 residues. CDR3 sequence (DNA): TGTGCCAGCAGCTTGACAGGGAGTGAAGCTTTCTTT. Its protein is CASSLTGSEAFF.

The rearrangement links TRBV27 to TRBJ1-1; 9 positions agree with TRBD1. CDR1 and CDR2 (germline): MNHEY, SMNVEV (reference sequence). The CDR3 runs to 14 residues. The J segment lost 7 bases and the V segment lost 4 bases, leaving 7 bases of the junction unmatched. CDR3 in DNA: TGTGCCAGCAGTTCGCACAGGGGGCGTATTGAAGCTTTCTTT. Translation gives CASSSHRGRIEAFF.

The chain has TRBV7-2 and TRBJ1-3; 8 bases map to TRBD1. Germline CDR1 reads SGHTA; CDR2 reads FQGNSA. V was pared by 5 bases and J by 2 bases, with 8 bases of the junction left unmatched. This CDR3 region has 16 residues. For the CDR3, the DNA is TGTGCCAGCAGCCGAGACAGGGGTCCTACTGGAAACACCATATATTTT. It yields the protein CASSRDRGPTGNTIYF.

This chain uses TRBV6-1 with TRBJ1-5; D possibly corresponds to TRBD1 (6 bases). Looked up from germline, CDR1 is MNHNS and CDR2 is SASEGT. The CDR3 is 14 amino acids. V was trimmed by 7 bases and J by 7 bases, leaving 17 bases between them. CDR3 loop: CASTREGRGQPQHF. CDR3 bases: TGTGCCAGCACCCGCGAGGGGAGGGGGCAGCCCCAGCATTTT.

J is TRBJ2-1 and V is TRBV27; 12 bases fit TRBD2. V trimming: 5 bases; J trimming: 4 bases; junction bases outside the gene matches: 6. The CDR3 has 16 amino acids. Germline-derived CDR1 and CDR2 are MNHEY and SMNVEV (reference sequence). The CDR3 DNA is TGTGCCAGCAGTCTACGACTAGCGGGAGTGTACAATGAGCAGTTCTTC. It translates to CASSLRLAGVYNEQFF.

The chain carries TRBV6-6 and TRBJ1-5, with TRBD1 matching 7 bases. CDR3 length: 13 amino acids. V was clipped by 5 bases and J by 2 bases; unmatched bases: 0. Per the germline V gene, CDR1 is MNHNY and CDR2 is SVGAGI (reference sequence). Written as DNA, the CDR3 is TGTGCCAGCAGTACAGGGGGCAATCAGCCCCAGCATTTT. The encoded protein is CASSTGGNQPQHF.

The chain recombines TRBV25-1 with TRBJ2-5; 11 bases align to TRBD2. There are 17 residues in the CDR3. Germline V lookup: CDR1 MGHDK, CDR2 SYGVNS. The V segment lost 4 bases and the J segment 1 base; nucleotides outside the gene matches: 8. DNA for the CDR3: TGTGCCAGCAGTGCAAGAACCGGGACTAGCGGCCAAGAGACCCAGTACTTC. It yields the protein CASSARTGTSGQETQYF.

This clone was observed a handful of times. This chain joins TRBV6-5 and TRBJ2-3; the D is unclear. This CDR3 has 14 residues. Germline V gene sequence: CDR1 MNHEY, CDR2 SVGAGI. V was cut by 0 bases and J by 4 bases, with 8 bases left in between. This chain's CDR3 is CASSYSRAPDTQYF. The CDR3 nucleotides are TGTGCCAGCAGTTACTCGCGAGCCCCAGATACGCAGTATTTT.

The rearrangement uses TRBV9 and TRBJ1-1, with D possibly matching TRBD1 (5 bases). The V end was cut by 3 bases, the J end by 2 bases, with 14 bases between. There are 15 residues in the CDR3. Germline loops: CDR1 SGDLS, CDR2 YYNGEE. CDR3 DNA sequence: TGTGCCAGCAGCGGGATGCGGGACCGTAACACTGAAGCTTTCTTT. Its protein product is CASSGMRDRNTEAFF.

This clone was observed a single time. The chain is built from TRBV27 and TRBJ2-1, with 12 bases identical to TRBD2. This CDR3 is built from 18 residues. Trimming removed 5 bases from V and 0 bases from J; junction bases left unmatched: 8. Germline lookup yields CDR1 MNHEY and CDR2 SMNVEV (reference sequence). The CDR3, as DNA: TGTGCCAGCAGTGGGCTAGCGGGAGGGCCAAGCTCCTACAATGAGCAGTTCTTC. This encodes CASSGLAGGPSSYNEQFF.

The V and J genes are TRBV6-5 and TRBJ1-3; D possibly corresponds to TRBD1 (5 bases). Germline V gene lookup returns CDR1 MNHEY and CDR2 SVGAGI. Trimming left V 0 bases short and J 7 bases short, with 13 bases between. The CDR3 has 15 residues. Here the CDR3 reads CASSYSAGVINTIYF. The CDR3 bases are TGTGCCAGCAGTTACTCGGCGGGGGTTATTAACACCATATATTTT.

The CDR3 bases are TGTGCTAGTGGTTTGGAACTCCTCACAGATACGCAGTATTTT. Amino acid sequence: CASGLELLTDTQYF. The chain employs TRBV12-5 and TRBJ2-3; no reliable D call. V was shortened by 1 base and J by 2 bases, with 7 bases between the two germline ends. The CDR3 length is 14 residues. Germline V gives CDR1 LGHNT, CDR2 FRNRAP. The whole variable domain, filled in from reference TRBV12-5 and TRBJ2-3, reads DARVTQTPRHKVTEMGQEVTMRCQPILGHNTVFWYRQTMMQGLELLAYFRNRAPLDDSGMPKDRFSAEMPDATLATLKIQPSEPRDSAVYFCASGLELLTDTQYFGPGTRLTVL.

The chain carries TRBV12-5 and TRBJ2-6; weak D call: TRBD1 (6 bases). This CDR3 spans 22 amino acids. Trimming removed 6 bases from V and 6 bases from J, with 36 bases in between. Germline values: CDR1 LGHNT, CDR2 FRNRAP. The CDR3 nucleotides read TGTGCTAGTGGCTATAGTCGCCGAGGGGGTATCCCCTTAGTAGGGTTGGCCAACGTCCTGACTTTC. Translated: CASGYSRRGGIPLVGLANVLTF.